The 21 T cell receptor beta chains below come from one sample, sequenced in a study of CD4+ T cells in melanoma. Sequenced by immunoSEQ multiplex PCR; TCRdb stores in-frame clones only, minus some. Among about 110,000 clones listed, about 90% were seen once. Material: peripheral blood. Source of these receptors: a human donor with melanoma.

The CDR3 DNA sequence: TGCGCCAGCAGCCAATGGGATGGAGGAGTGGGTGAGCAGTACTTC. Translating it yields CASSQWDGGVGEQYF. This chain joins TRBV4-3 and TRBJ2-7; tentative D call: TRBD2 (5 bases). V was clipped by 2 bases and J by 7 bases, with 18 bases between them. The V gene's germline CDR1 is LGHNA and CDR2 YSLEER. The length of the CDR3 is 15 residues.

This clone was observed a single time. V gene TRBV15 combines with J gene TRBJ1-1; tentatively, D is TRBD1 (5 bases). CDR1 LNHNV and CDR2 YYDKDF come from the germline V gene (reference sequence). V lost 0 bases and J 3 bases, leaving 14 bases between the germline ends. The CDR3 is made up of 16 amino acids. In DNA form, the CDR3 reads TGTGCCACCAGCAGAGACCTAGGGGCGAGGGACACTGAAGCTTTCTTT. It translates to CATSRDLGARDTEAFF.

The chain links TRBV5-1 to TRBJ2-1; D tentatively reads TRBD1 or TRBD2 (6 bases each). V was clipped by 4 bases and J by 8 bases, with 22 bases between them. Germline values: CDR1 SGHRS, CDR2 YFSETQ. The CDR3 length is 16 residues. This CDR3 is CASSIVASGEGDEQFF. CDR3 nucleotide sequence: TGCGCCAGCAGCATAGTAGCCTCGGGAGAGGGGGATGAGCAGTTCTTC.

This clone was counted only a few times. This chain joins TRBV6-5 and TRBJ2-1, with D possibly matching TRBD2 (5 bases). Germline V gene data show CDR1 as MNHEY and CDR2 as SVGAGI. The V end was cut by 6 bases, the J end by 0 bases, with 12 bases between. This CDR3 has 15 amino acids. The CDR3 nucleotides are TGTGCCAGCAGCCCTTTTGAGGGCTCCTACAATGAGCAGTTCTTC. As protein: CASSPFEGSYNEQFF.

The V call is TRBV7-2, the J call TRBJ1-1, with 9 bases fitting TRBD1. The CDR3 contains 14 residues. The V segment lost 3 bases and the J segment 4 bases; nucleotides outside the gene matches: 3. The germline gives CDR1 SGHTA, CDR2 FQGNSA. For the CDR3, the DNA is TGTGCCAGCAGCTTCCGACAGGGGGGCACTGAAGCTTTCTTT. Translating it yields CASSFRQGGTEAFF.

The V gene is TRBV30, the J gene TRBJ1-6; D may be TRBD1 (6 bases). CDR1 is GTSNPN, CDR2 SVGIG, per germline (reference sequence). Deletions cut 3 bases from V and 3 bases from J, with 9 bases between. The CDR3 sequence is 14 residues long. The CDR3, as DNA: TGTGCCTGGAGACAGGGCTACTATAATTCACCCCTCCACTTT. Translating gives CAWRQGYYNSPLHF. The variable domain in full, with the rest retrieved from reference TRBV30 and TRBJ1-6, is SQTIHQWPATLVQPVGSPLSLECTVEGTSNPNLYWYRQAAGRGLQLLFYSVGIGQISSEVPQNLSASRPQDRQFILSSKKLLLSDSGFYLCAWRQGYYNSPLHFGNGTRLTVT.

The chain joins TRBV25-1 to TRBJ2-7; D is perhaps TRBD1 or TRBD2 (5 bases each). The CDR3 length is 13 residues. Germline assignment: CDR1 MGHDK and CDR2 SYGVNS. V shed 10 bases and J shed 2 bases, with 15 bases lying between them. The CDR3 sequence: CATRDPWTYEQYF. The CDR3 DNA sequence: TGTGCCACCCGGGACCCCTGGACCTACGAGCAGTACTTC.

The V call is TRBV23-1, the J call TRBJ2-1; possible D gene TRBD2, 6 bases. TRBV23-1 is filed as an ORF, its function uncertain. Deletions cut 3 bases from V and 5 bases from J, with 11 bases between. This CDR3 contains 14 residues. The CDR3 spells CASSHGTPNNEQFF. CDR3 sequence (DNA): TGCGCCAGCAGTCATGGGACTCCCAACAATGAGCAGTTCTTC.

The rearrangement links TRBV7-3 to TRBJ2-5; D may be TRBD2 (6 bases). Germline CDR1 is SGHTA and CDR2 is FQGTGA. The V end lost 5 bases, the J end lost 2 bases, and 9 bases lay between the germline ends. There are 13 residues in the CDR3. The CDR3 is CASSQGLQETQYF. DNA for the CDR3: TGTGCCAGCAGCCAGGGACTTCAAGAGACCCAGTACTTC.

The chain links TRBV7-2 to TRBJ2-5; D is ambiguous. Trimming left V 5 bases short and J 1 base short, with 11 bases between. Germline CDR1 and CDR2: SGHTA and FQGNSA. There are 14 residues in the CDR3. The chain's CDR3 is CASSPVGPQETQYF. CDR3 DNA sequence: TGTGCCAGCAGCCCCGTAGGGCCCCAAGAGACCCAGTACTTC.

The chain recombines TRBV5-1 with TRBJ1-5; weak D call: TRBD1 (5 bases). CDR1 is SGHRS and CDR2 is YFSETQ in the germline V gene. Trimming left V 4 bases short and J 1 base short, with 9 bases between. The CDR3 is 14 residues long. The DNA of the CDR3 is TGCGCCAGCAGCATTGACAGCAGCAATCAGCCCCAGCATTTT. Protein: CASSIDSSNQPQHF.

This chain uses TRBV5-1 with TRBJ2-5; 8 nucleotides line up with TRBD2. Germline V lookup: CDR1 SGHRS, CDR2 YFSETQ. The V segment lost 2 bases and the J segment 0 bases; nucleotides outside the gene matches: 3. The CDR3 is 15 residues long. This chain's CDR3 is CASSFRGGNQETQYF. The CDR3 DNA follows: TGCGCCAGCAGCTTTCGGGGGGGGAACCAAGAGACCCAGTACTTC.

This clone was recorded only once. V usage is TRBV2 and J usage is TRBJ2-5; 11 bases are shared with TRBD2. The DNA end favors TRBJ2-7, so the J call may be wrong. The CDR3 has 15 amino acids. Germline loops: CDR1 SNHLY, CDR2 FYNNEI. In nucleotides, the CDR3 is TGTGCCAGCAGCTCAACTAGCGGGAGTAGGTACGAGCAGTACTTC. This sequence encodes CASSSTSGSRYEQYF.

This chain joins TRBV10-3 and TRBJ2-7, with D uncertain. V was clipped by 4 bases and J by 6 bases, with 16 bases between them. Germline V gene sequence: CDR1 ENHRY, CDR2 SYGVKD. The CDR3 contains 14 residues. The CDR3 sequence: CAISGAAQNAEQYF. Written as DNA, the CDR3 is TGTGCCATCAGTGGGGCCGCGCAAAATGCCGAGCAGTACTTC.

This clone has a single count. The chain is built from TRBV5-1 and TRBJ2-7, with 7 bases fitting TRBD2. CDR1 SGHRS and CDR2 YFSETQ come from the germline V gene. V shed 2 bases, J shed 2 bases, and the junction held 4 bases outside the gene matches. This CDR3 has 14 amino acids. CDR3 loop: CASSLGLGPYEQYF. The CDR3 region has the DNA TGCGCCAGCAGCTTAGGACTAGGACCCTACGAGCAGTACTTC.

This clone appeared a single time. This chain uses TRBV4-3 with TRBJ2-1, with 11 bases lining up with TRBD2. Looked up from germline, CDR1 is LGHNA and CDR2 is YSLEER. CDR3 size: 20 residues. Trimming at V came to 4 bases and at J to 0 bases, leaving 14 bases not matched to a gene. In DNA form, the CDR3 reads TGCGCCAGCAGCCTCTCCACTAGCGGGAGAGGGGGGAGCTCCTACAATGAGCAGTTCTTC. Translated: CASSLSTSGRGGSSYNEQFF.

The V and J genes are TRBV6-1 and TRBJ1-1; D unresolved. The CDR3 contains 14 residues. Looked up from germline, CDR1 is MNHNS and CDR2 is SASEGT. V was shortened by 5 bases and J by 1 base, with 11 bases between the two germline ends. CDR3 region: CASSPRTGNTEAFF. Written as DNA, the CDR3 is TGTGCCAGCAGTCCCCGGACGGGGAACACTGAAGCTTTCTTT.

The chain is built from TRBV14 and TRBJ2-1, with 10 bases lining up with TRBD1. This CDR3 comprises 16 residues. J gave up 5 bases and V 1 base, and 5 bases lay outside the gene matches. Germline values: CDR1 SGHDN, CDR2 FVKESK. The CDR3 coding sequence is TGTGCCAGCAGCCAAGGGGGACAGGGGAGGAACAATGAGCAGTTCTTC. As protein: CASSQGGQGRNNEQFF.

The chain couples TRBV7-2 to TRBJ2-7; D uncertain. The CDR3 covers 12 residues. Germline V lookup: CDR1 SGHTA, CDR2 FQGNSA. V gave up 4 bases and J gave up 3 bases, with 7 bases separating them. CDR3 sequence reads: CASSYLSYEQYF. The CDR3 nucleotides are TGTGCCAGCAGCTACCTGAGCTACGAGCAGTACTTC.

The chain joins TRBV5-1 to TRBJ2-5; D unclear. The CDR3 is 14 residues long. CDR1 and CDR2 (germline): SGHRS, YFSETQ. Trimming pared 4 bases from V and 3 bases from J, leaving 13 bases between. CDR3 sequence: CASSLGNAEETQYF. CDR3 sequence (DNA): TGCGCCAGCAGCCTGGGGAATGCCGAAGAGACCCAGTACTTC.

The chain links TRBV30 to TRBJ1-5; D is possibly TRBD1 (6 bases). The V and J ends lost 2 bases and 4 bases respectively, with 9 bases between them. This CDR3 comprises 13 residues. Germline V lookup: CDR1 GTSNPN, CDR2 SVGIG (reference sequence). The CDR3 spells CAWSLQGNQPQHF. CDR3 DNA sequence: TGTGCCTGGAGTCTACAGGGAAATCAGCCCCAGCATTTT.